This T cell receptor beta chain appears in the sequencing data of a study of tumor-infiltrating lymphocytes in primary liver carcinoma. Whole-study results and caveats: Researchers found tumor-adjacent and tumor-blood pairs overlapped less than tumor region pairs.

Blood RNA came from unsorted whole blood; germline DNA was also extracted. Patients showed chronic HBV infection and an absence of prior treatment. From around 500 ng total RNA, TCR beta cDNA was generated with a primer in the constant region. Library construction for TCR beta comprised three nested multiplex PCR rounds performed with slightly modified ARM-PCR. Each of the first two PCR rounds ran approximately 11 cycles with TRBV1-TRBV30 forward and C-beta reverse primers. TCRdb re-analysed the multiplex PCR reads in MiXCR, keeping a single row per CDR3 protein. The sample lists around 330,000 distinct CDR3 sequences, 65% occurring once. At least ten counts were recorded for this clonotype. The antigen remains undetermined. No conserved phenylalanine or tryptophan ends this CDR3, so it is likely a read error. The limits of the CDR3 on the DNA are not certain, so only TCRdb's listed CDR3 is given. The CDR3 region is 10 residues in length, termini included. In germline, CDR1 is SGHDN, CDR2 FVKESK.

The source is a man aged 35-49 years with primary liver carcinoma and hepatitis B virus infection. The V call is TRBV14, the J call TRBJ2-1; the table assigns TRBD2, which was not confirmed against the DNA. Sequenced sample: peripheral blood. CDR3 loop: CASSQTGPPT.